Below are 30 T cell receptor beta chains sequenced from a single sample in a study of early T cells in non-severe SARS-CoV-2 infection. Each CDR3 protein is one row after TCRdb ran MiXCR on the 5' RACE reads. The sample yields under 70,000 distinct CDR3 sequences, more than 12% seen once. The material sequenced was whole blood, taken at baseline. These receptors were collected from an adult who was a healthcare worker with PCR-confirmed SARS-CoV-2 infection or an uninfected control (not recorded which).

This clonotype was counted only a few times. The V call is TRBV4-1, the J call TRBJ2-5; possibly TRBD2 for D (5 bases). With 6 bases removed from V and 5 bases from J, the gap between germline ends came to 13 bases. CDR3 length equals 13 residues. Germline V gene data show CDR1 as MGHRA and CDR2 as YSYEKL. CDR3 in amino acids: CASSPLGSETQYF. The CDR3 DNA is TGCGCCAGCAGTCCCCTAGGGAGCGAGACCCAGTACTTC.

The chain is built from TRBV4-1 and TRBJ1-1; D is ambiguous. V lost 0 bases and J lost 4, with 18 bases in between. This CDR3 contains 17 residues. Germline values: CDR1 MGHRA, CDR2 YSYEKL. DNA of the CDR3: TGCGCCAGCAGCCAAGACCATTCCTCATTTTGGGCCACTGAAGCTTTCTTT. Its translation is CASSQDHSSFWATEAFF.

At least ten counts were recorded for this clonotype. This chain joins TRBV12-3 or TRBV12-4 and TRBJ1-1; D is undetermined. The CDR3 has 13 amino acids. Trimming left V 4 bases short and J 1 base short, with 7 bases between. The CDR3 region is CASSYSRNTEAFF. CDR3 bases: TGTGCCAGCAGTTACAGTAGGAACACTGAAGCTTTCTTT.

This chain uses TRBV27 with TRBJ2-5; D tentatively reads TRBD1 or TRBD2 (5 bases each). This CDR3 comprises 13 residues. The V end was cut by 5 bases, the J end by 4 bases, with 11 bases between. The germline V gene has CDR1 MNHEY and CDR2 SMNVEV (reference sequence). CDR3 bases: TGTGCCAGCAGTAATAAGGGACGAGAGACCCAGTACTTC. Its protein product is CASSNKGRETQYF.

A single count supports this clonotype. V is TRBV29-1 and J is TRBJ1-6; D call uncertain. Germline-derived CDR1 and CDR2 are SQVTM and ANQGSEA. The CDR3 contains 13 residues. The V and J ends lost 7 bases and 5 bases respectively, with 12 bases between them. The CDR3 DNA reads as TGCAGCGCTAGACGGGGAGATAATTCACCCCTCCACTTT. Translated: CSARRGDNSPLHF.

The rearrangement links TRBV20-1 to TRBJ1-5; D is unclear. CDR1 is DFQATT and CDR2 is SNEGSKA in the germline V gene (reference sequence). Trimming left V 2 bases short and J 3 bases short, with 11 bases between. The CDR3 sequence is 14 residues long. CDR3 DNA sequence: TGCAGTGCTAGACACGGTGGGGACAATCAGCCCCAGCATTTT. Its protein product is CSARHGGDNQPQHF.

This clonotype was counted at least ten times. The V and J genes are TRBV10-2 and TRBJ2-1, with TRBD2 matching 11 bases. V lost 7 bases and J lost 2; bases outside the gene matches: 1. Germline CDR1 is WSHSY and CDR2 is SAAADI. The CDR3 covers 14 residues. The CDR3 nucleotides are TGCGCCAGCAAGGGACTAGCGGCCTACAATGAGCAGTTCTTC. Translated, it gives CASKGLAAYNEQFF.

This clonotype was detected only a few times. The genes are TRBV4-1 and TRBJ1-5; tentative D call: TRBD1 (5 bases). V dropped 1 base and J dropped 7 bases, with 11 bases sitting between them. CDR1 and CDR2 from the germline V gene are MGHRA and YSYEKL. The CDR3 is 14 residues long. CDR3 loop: CASSQVEGPQPQHF. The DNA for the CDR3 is TGCGCCAGCAGCCAAGTGGAGGGACCCCAGCCCCAGCATTTT.

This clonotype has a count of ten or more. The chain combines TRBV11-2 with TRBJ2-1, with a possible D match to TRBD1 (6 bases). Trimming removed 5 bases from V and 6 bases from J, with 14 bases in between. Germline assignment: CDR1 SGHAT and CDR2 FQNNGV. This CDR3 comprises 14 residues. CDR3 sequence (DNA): TGTGCCAGCAGCCGCAATACAGGGATCAATGAGCAGTTCTTC. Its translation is CASSRNTGINEQFF.

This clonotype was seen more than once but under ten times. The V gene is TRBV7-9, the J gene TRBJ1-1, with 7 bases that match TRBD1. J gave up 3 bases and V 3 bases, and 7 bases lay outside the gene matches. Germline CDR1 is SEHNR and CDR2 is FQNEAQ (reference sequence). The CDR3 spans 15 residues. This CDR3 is CASSLSNRGDTEAFF. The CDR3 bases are TGTGCCAGCAGCTTGTCCAACAGGGGAGACACTGAAGCTTTCTTT.

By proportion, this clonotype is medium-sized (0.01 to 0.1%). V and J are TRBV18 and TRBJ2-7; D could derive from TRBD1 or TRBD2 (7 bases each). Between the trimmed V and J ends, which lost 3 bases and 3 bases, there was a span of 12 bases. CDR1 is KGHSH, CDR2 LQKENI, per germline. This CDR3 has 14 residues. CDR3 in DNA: TGTGCCAGCTCACCGGCAGGGGGGGTCTACGAGCAGTACTTC. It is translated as CASSPAGGVYEQYF.

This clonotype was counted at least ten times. DNA of the CDR3: TGTGCCAGCAGCCAAGACAAGGAGACCCAGTACTTC. Amino acid sequence: CASSQDKETQYF. The gene calls are TRBV4-2 and TRBJ2-5; D is ambiguous. The CDR3 has 12 residues. Looked up from germline, CDR1 is LGHNA and CDR2 is YNFKEQ. V lost 0 bases, J lost 5 bases, and 4 bases lay in between.

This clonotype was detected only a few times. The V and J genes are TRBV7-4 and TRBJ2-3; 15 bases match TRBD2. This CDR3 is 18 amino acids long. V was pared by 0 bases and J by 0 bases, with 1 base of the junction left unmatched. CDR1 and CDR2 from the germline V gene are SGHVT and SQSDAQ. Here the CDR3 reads CASSLAGTSGRSTDTQYF. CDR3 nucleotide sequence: TGTGCCAGCAGCTTAGCTGGGACTAGCGGGAGGAGCACAGATACGCAGTATTTT.

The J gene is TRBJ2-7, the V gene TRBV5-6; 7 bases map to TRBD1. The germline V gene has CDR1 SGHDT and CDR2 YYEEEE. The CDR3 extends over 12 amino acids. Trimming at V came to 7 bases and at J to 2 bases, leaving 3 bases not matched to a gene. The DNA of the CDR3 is TGTGCCAGCGGGACAGACCCCTACGAGCAGTACTTC. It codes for CASGTDPYEQYF. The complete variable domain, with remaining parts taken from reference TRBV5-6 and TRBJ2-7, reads DAGVTQSPTHLIKTRGQQVTLRCSPKSGHDTVSWYQQALGQGPQFIFQYYEEEERQRGNFPDRFSGHQFPNYSSELNVNALLLGDSALYLCASGTDPYEQYFGPGTRLTVT.

For the CDR3, the DNA is TGTGCCATCAGTGGGACTAGCGGAAGACAGAATGAGCAGTTCTTC. The encoded protein is CAISGTSGRQNEQFF. V and J are TRBV10-3 and TRBJ2-1, with TRBD2 matching 10 bases. The CDR3 has 15 residues. The germline CDR1 and CDR2 sequences are ENHRY and SYGVKD. V trimming: 4 bases; J trimming: 7 bases; junction bases outside the gene matches: 7.

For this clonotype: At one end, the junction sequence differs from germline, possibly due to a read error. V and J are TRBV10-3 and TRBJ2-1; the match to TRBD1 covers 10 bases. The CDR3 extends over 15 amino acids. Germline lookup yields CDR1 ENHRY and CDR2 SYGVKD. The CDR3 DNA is TGTGCGATCAGAGCACCGGGACAGGGGTACAATGAGCAGTTCTTC. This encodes CAIRAPGQGYNEQFF.

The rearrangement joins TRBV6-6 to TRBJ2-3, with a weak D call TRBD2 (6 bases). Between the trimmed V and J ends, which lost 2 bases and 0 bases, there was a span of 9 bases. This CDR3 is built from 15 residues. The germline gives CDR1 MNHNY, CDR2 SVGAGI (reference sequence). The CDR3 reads CASSYASGSTDTQYF. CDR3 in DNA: TGTGCCAGCAGTTACGCCAGCGGGAGCACAGATACGCAGTATTTT.

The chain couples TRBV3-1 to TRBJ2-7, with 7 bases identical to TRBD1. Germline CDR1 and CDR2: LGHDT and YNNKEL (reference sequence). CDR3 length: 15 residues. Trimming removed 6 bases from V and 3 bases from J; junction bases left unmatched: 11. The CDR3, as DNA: TGTGCCAGCAGTCCAACCGGGACAGATGTCTACGAGCAGTACTTC. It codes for CASSPTGTDVYEQYF.

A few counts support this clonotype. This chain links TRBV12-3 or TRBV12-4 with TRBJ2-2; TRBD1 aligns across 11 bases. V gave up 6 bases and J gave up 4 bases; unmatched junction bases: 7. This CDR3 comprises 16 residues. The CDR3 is CASRRPGQGGTGELFF. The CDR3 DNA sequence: TGTGCCAGCAGGCGCCCGGGACAGGGGGGCACCGGGGAGCTGTTTTTT.

The CDR3 reads CASSDLGLAGQETQYF. The CDR3 bases are TGTGCCAGCAGTGATCTGGGACTAGCGGGCCAAGAGACCCAGTACTTC. This chain joins TRBV2 and TRBJ2-5; TRBD2 aligns across 12 bases. Germline assignment: CDR1 SNHLY and CDR2 FYNNEI. With 3 bases clipped from V and 1 base from J, the junction kept 3 bases outside the gene matches. The CDR3 loop spans 16 amino acids.

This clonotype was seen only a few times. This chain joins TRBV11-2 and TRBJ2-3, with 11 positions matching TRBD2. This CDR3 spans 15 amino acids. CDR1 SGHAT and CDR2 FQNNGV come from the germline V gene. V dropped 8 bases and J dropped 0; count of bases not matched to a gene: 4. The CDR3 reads CASGTSGSSTDTQYF. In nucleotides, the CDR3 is TGTGCCAGCGGCACTAGCGGGAGTAGCACAGATACGCAGTATTTT.

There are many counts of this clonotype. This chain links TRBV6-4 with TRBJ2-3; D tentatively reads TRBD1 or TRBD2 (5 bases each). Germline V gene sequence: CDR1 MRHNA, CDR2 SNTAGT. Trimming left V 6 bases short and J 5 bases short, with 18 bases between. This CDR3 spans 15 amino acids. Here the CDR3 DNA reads TGTGCCAGCAGCACCTCAACGGGACCCGGAGATACGCAGTATTTT. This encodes CASSTSTGPGDTQYF.

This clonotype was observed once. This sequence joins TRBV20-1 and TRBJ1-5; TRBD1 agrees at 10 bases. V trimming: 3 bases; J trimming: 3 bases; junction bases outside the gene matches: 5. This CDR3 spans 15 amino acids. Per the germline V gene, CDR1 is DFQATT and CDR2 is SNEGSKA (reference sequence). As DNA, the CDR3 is TGCAGTGCTAGGTCCGGGACAGGGGACAATCAGCCCCAGCATTTT. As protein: CSARSGTGDNQPQHF.

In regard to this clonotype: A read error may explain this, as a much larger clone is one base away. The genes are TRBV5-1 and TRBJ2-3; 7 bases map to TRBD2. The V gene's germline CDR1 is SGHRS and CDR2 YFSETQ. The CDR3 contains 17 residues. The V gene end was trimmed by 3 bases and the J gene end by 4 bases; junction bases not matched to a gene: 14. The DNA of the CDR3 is TGCGCCAGCAGCTGGGGACCCGTAGAGACTAGCTCAGATACGCAGTATTTT. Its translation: CASSWGPVETSSDTQYF.

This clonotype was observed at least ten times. The CDR3 here is CASTNIRDEQYF. The CDR3 nucleotides are TGTGCCAGCACGAATATCCGGGACGAGCAGTACTTC. The J gene is TRBJ2-7, the V gene TRBV6-6; no clear D. Deletions cut 7 bases from V and 5 bases from J, with 12 bases between. CDR1 and CDR2 (germline): MNHNY, SVGAGI (reference sequence). This CDR3 contains 12 residues.

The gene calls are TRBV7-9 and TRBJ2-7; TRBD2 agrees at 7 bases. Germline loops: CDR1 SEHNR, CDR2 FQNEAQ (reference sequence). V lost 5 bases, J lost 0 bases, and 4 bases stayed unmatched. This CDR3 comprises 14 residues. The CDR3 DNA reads TGTGCCAGCAGCCCTAGCGGATTCTCCTACGAGCAGTACTTC. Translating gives CASSPSGFSYEQYF.

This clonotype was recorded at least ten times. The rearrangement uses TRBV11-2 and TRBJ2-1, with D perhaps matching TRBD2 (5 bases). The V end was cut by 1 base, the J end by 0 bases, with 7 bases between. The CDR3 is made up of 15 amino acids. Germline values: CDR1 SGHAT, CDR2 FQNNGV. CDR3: CASSLGGSSYNEQFF. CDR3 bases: TGTGCCAGCAGCTTAGGTGGGAGCTCCTACAATGAGCAGTTCTTC.

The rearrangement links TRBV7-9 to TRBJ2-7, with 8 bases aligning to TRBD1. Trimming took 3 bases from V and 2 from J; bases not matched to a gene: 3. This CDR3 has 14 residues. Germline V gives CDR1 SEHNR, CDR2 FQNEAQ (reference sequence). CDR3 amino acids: CASSLGQATYEQYF. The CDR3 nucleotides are TGTGCCAGCAGCTTGGGACAGGCTACCTACGAGCAGTACTTC.

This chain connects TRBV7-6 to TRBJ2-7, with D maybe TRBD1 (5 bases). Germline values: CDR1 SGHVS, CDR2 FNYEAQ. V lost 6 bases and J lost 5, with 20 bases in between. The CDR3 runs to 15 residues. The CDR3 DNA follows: TGTGCCAGCAGTTCATCGACAATACAGGTCCACGAGCAGTACTTC. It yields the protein CASSSSTIQVHEQYF.

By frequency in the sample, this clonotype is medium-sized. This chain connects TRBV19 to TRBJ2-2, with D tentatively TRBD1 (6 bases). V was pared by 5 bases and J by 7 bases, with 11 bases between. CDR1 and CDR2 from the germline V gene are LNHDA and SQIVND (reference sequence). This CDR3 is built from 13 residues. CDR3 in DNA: TGTGCCAGTAGTGCGACAGGCTACGGGGAGCTGTTTTTT. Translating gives CASSATGYGELFF.